The clone carrying this T cell receptor (beta chain) has a count of ten or more. Its target is not known. From germline, CDR1 is SQVTM and CDR2 ANQGSEA. This CDR3 is built from 11 residues. The V gene lost 0 bases and the J gene lost 5 bases, with 4 bases spanning the gap. This sample is drawn from a study of early T cells in non-severe SARS-CoV-2 infection. Overall study results and limits: VDJdb-based annotation leaned toward anti-spike CD8 responses and missed private and CD4 specificities.

TCRdb reprocessed the 5' RACE reads via MiXCR and lists one record per CDR3 protein. The table shows just under 65,000 distinct CDR3 sequences, with around 14% occurring only once. The chain carries TRBV29-1 and TRBJ1-2, with D uncertain. Sequenced sample: whole blood. This receptor was obtained from an adult who was a healthcare worker with PCR-confirmed SARS-CoV-2 infection or an uninfected control (not recorded which). The CDR3 bases are TGCAGCGTTGAAGAGGGGTATGGCTACACCTTC. Its protein product is CSVEEGYGYTF.